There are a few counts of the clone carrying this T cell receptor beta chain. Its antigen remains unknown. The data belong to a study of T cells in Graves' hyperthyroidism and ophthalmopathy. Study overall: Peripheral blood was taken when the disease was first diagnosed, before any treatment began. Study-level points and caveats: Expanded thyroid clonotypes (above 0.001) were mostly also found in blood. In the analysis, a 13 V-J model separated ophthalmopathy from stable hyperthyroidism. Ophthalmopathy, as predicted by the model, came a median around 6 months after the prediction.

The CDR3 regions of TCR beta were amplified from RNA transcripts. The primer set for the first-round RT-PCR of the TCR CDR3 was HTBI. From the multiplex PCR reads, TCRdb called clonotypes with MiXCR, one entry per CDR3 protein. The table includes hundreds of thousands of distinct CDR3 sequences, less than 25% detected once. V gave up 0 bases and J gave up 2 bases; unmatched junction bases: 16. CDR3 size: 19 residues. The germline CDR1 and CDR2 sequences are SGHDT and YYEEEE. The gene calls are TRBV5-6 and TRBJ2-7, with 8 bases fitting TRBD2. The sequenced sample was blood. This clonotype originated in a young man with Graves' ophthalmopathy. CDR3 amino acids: CASSLGPRGLVGKTYEQYF. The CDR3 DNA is TGTGCCAGCAGCTTGGGGCCACGGGGACTAGTGGGGAAGACCTACGAGCAGTACTTC.